This T cell receptor (beta chain) comes out of a study of shared clonotypes between healthy human individuals. Libraries were prepared by immunoSEQ multiplex PCR; TCRdb keeps only in-frame clonotypes and omits some of them. The table shows around 700,000 clones, with around 72% occurring only once. This clone was seen a few times. What was sequenced was memory CD4+ T cells sorted from blood. Subset specified: CD45RA-negative fraction. This receptor was obtained from a woman aged 25 to 39 in good health.

In DNA form, the CDR3 reads TGTGCCAGCGGGACACGGGTCCAAGAGACCCAGTACTTC. Translation: CASGTRVQETQYF. This sequence joins TRBV7-2 and TRBJ2-5; D is perhaps TRBD1 (6 bases). The CDR3 length is 13 residues. From germline, CDR1 is SGHTA and CDR2 FQGNSA. Trimming left V 8 bases short and J 1 base short, with 11 bases between.